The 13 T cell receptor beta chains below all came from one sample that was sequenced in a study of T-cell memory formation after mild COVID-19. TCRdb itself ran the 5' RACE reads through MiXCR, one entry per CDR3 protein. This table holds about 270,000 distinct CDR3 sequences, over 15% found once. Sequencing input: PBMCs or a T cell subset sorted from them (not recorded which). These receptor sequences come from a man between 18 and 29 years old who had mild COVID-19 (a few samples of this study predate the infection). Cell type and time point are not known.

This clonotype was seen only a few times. CDR3 in DNA: TGTGCCACCTTACAGGGGGCTGGGAGTAGTTCGTACGAGCAGTACGTC. Its translation: CATLQGAGSSSYEQYV. The rearrangement links TRBV28 to TRBJ2-7, with 9 bases lining up with TRBD1. Trimming cost V 10 bases and J 4 bases; bases outside gene matches: 17. CDR1 MDHEN and CDR2 SYDVKM come from the germline V gene. This CDR3 is built from 16 residues.

The CDR3 sequence is CASRGLRNTEAFF. As DNA, the CDR3 is TGTGCCAGCAGGGGGCTGAGAAACACTGAAGCTTTCTTT. This chain connects TRBV6-2 or TRBV6-3 to TRBJ1-1; D may be TRBD1 (5 bases). The V gene's germline CDR1 is MNHEY and CDR2 SVGEGT. Deletions cut 6 bases from V and 2 bases from J, with 10 bases between. CDR3 length equals 13 residues.

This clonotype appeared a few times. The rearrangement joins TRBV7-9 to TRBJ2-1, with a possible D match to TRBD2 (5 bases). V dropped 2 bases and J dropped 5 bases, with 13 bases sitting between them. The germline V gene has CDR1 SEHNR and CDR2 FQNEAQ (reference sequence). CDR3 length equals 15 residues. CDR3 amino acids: CASSLTGSPHNEQFF. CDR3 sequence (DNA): TGTGCCAGCAGCTTAACGGGAAGCCCACACAATGAGCAGTTCTTC.

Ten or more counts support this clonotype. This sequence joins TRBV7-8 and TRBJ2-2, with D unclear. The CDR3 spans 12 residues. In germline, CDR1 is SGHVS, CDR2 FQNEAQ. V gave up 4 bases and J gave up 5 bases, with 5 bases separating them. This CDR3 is CASSSDTGELFF. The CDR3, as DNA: TGTGCCAGCAGCTCAGATACCGGGGAGCTGTTTTTT. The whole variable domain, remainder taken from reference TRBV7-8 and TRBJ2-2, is GAGVSQSPRYKVAKRGQDVALRCDPISGHVSLFWYQQALGQGPEFLTYFQNEAQLDKSGLPSDRFFAERPEGSVSTLKIQRTQQEDSAVYLCASSSDTGELFFGEGSRLTVL.

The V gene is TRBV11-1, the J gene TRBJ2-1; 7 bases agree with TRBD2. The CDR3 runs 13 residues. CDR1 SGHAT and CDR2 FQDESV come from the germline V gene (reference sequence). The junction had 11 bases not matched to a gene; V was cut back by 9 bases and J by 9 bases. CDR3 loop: CASGLGLIPEQFF. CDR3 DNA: TGTGCCAGTGGACTAGGTTTGATCCCTGAGCAGTTCTTC. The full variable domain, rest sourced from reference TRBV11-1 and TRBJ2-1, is EAEVAQSPRYKITEKSQAVAFWCDPISGHATLYWYRQILGQGPELLVQFQDESVVDDSQLPKDRFSAERLKGVDSTLKIQPAELGDSAMYLCASGLGLIPEQFFGPGTRLTVL.

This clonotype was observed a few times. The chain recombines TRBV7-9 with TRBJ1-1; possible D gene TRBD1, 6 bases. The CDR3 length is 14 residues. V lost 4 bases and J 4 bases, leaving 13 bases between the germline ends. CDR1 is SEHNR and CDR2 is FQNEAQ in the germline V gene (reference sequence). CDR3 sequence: CASSSTGTRTEAFF. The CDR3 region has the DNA TGTGCCAGCAGCTCAACAGGGACTCGCACTGAAGCTTTCTTT.

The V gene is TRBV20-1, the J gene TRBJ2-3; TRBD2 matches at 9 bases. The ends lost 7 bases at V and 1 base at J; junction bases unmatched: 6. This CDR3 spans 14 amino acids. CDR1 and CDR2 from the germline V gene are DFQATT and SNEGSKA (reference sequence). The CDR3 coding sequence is TGCAGTGGTAGCCCTAGCGGGGGCACAGATACGCAGTATTTT. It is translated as CSGSPSGGTDTQYF.

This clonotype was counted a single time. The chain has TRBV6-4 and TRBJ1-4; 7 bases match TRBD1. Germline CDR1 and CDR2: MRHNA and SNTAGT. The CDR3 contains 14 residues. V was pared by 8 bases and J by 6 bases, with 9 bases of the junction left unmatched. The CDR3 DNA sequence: TGTGCCAGCGGGGACAGAAGATACTATGAAAAACTGTTTTTT. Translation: CASGDRRYYEKLFF.

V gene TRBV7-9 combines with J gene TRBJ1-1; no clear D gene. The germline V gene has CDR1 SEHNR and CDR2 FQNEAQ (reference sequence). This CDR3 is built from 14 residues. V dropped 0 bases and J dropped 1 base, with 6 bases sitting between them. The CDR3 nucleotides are TGTGCCAGCAGCTTAGCCACACAGAACACTGAAGCTTTCTTT. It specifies CASSLATQNTEAFF.

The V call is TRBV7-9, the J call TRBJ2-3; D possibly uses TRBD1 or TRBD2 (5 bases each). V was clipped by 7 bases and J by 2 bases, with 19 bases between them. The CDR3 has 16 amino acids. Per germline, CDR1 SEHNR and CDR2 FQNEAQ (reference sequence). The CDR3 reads CASTPTGTETTDTQYF. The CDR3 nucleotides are TGTGCCAGCACCCCGACCGGGACCGAAACCACAGATACGCAGTATTTT. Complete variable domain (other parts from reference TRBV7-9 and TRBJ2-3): DTGVSQNPRHKITKRGQNVTFRCDPISEHNRLYWYRQTLGQGPEFLTYFQNEAQLEKSRLLSDRFSAERPKGSFSTLEIQRTEQGDSAMYLCASTPTGTETTDTQYFGPGTRLTVL.

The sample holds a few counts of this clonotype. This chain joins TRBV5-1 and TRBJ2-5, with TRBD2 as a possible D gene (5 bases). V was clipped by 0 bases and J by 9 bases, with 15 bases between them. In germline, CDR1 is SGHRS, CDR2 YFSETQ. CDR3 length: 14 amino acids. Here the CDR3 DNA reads TGCGCCAGCAGCTTGGCCCCGGGGTTCGAGGCCCAGTACTTC. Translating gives CASSLAPGFEAQYF.

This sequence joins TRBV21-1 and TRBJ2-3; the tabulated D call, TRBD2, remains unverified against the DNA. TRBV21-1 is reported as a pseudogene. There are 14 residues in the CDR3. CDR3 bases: TGTGCCAGCACCACGGGAGGACAGATGAATACGCAGTATTTT. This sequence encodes CASTTGGQMNTQYF.

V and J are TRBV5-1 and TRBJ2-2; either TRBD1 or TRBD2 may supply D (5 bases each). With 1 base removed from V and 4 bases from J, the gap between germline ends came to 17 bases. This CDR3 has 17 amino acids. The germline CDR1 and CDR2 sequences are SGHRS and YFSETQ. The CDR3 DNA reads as TGCGCCAGCAGCTTGTCCTGGGACCCCCCCGTCACCGGGGAGCTGTTTTTT. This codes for CASSLSWDPPVTGELFF.